This record covers a single T cell receptor (beta chain). This entry belongs to a study of cytomegalovirus exposure and HLA in healthy donors. This CDR3 has 15 amino acids. Looked up from germline, CDR1 is SGHRS and CDR2 is YFSETQ. Trimming removed 5 bases at V and 0 bases at J, with 15 bases between. The PCR used 60 Vbeta and 13 Jbeta primers. TCRdb keeps only in-frame clones here, not all; method: immunoSEQ multiplex PCR. The sample holds around 180,000 clones, 70% to 90% seen once. Although they were nominally healthy when sampled, donors likely had unrecorded immune exposures. Sequenced sample: PBMCs. V and J are TRBV5-1 and TRBJ2-7, with a possible D match to TRBD1 (6 bases). The receptor was isolated from a girl between 10 and 17 years old in good health and CMV-seropositive. DNA for the CDR3: TGCGCCAGCAGTACCACATGGGGGCTCTCCTACGAGCAGTACTTC. This codes for CASSTTWGLSYEQYF.